The text below deals with one T cell receptor (beta chain). This receptor's antigen is unknown. No qualities accompany the bases; no much larger clone lies one base away. Ends trimmed: V by 6 bases, J by 3 bases; bases unmatched to a gene: 4. Reading the germline V gene (reference sequence) gives CDR1 DFQATT and CDR2 SNEGSKA. The cysteine opens and the phenylalanine closes a CDR3 of 12 amino acids. Only the CDR3 DNA stays, 36 bases, in frame from base 1. This entry comes from a study of T-cell reconstitution after alpha-beta-depleted transplantation in children (dated by TCRdb to the mid-2010s). About the full investigation: Using TCR repertoire profiling, the study followed T-cell immune reconstitution in a quantitative way in children after TCRalphabeta/CD19-depleted allogeneic hematopoietic cell transplantation. Overall study outcomes, separate from this receptor: In some patients, the high TCRbeta diversity seen at day 60 was put down to recipient T cells and intrathymic progenitors that had survived conditioning. About two months after transplant, the apparently early recovery of alphabetaT-cell counts reportedly depended on just several hundred clones that had expanded rapidly and came from non-depleted graft cells. The frequencies of hyperexpanded clones fell over the following months, and after one year, T-cell counts and TCRbeta diversity were mostly attributed to newly produced T cells.

The library was obtained by PCR. Sequenced on an Illumina HiSeq 2500. TCR library preparation used molecular barcoding, with unique molecular identifiers applied to normalize quantification of the TCRbeta repertoire. TCRdb cleaned the public reads at Q25 with fastp, built clones with MiXCR and kept in-frame beta chains. Rows are unified per CDR3 protein, each entry keeping the most common DNA and genes. This sample is represented by a few hundred thousand distinct CDR3 sequences; around 25% of them were singletons. 10% to 11% of the sample belongs to the ten largest clones. In light of the paper, this sample's treatment or condition label describes: allogeneic hematopoietic cell transplantation with graft depleted of TCRalphabeta T cells and CD19 B cells. The transplant recipients were children given TCRalphabeta/CD19-depleted allogeneic hematopoietic cell grafts.

The rearranged chain carries TRBV20-1 and TRBJ2-7, and TRBD2 matches 8 of the central bases. Sample: PBMCs, mostly from graft donor cells, taken 180 days after TCRalphabeta/CD19-depleted stem cell transplant. The source of this sequence is a male patient younger than 18 who had a stem cell transplant for acute lymphoblastic leukemia, so the T cells may come from the graft donor. The nucleotide sequence is TGCAGTGCGATCGGGAGGGGCTACGAGCAGTACTTC. It translates to CSAIGRGYEQYF.